The 20 T cell receptor beta chains reported below all come from one sample, sequenced in a study of beta chain features in type 1 diabetes. Their cognate antigens are unknown. Study-wide results and caveats: When Type 1 diabetes patients were examined, their TCRB CDR3s proved moderately but significantly shorter in all four CD4+ subsets.

Expressed TCRB transcripts were sequenced after all isolated RNA was converted to cDNA. TCRdb's copy holds only in-frame clones and misses some; the assay was immunoSEQ multiplex PCR. The table records hundreds of thousands of clones, roughly a tenth of them present only once. Sequenced: naive CD4+ T cells from blood. The receptors derive from a man aged 25 to 40 with type 1 diabetes.

CDR3 nucleotide sequence: TGTGCCAGCAGCTCAACTAGCGGGTTAAAAGAGACCCAGTACTTC. This codes for CASSSTSGLKETQYF. The chain couples TRBV5-4 to TRBJ2-5; 9 bases fit TRBD2. Per the germline V gene, CDR1 is SGHNT and CDR2 is YYREEE (reference sequence). This CDR3 region has 15 residues. Unmatched junction bases numbered 6, after V lost 3 bases and J lost 3 bases.

In this sample, this clone turned up a few times. The CDR3 nucleotides read TGTGCCAGCAGCTTAAAGGGGACAGATAACACTGAAGCTTTCTTT. It translates to CASSLKGTDNTEAFF. This rearrangement joins TRBV7-9 to TRBJ1-1, with 7 bases identical to TRBD1. V lost 2 bases to trimming and J lost 2 bases; unmatched junction nucleotides: 5. This CDR3 has 15 residues. Per germline, CDR1 SEHNR and CDR2 FQNEAQ (reference sequence).

This clone was counted between two and nine times. The gene calls are TRBV5-1 and TRBJ2-7; 7 positions agree with TRBD1. Germline V gene lookup returns CDR1 SGHRS and CDR2 YFSETQ. The CDR3 is 15 amino acids. Germline trimming cut 3 bases from V and 2 bases from J; bases unmatched to any gene: 8. The CDR3 loop is CASSSGTATTYEQYF. CDR3 in DNA: TGCGCCAGCAGCTCCGGGACAGCAACTACCTACGAGCAGTACTTC. Full variable domain (outside the CDR3, taken from reference TRBV5-1 and TRBJ2-7): KAGVTQTPRYLIKTRGQQVTLSCSPISGHRSVSWYQQTPGQGLQFLFEYFSETQRNKGNFPGRFSGRQFSNSRSEMNVSTLELGDSALYLCASSSGTATTYEQYFGPGTRLTVT.

This chain's CDR3 is CASSLGQHQETQYF. DNA of the CDR3: TGCGCCAGCAGCTTGGGACAGCATCAAGAGACCCAGTACTTC. The chain links TRBV5-1 to TRBJ2-5; D might be TRBD1 (5 bases). With 0 bases removed from V and 2 bases from J, the gap between germline ends came to 8 bases. Germline V gene sequence: CDR1 SGHRS, CDR2 YFSETQ. CDR3 length: 14 amino acids.

This clone was observed a handful of times. The chain employs TRBV6-5 and TRBJ2-6, with D perhaps matching TRBD2 (6 bases). Trimming stripped 11 bases from V and 2 bases from J, with 13 bases between. In germline, CDR1 is MNHEY, CDR2 SVGAGI. The CDR3 sequence is 14 residues long. CDR3 bases: TGTGCCGGCGGGACGGGAACTGGGGCCAACGTCCTGACTTTC. Its protein product is CAGGTGTGANVLTF.

This clone was counted between two and nine times. CDR3: CASSPQSGGGGGYTF. CDR3 in DNA: TGCGCCAGCAGCCCCCAATCGGGGGGAGGGGGAGGCTACACCTTC. The V gene is TRBV4-3, the J gene TRBJ1-2, with D possibly matching TRBD1 (6 bases). V shed 4 bases and J shed 8 bases, with 20 bases lying between them. Germline values: CDR1 LGHNA, CDR2 YSLEER. The length of the CDR3 is 15 residues.

This sequence joins TRBV6-7 and TRBJ1-5; D unclear. TRBV6-7 is an ORF, and what it does is uncertain. This CDR3 comprises 15 residues. V lost 6 bases and J 3 bases, leaving 15 bases between the germline ends. In nucleotides, the CDR3 is TGTGCCAGCAGGGAAAGGACGGGGATCAATCAGCCCCAGCATTTT. Its protein product is CASRERTGINQPQHF.

V gene TRBV30 combines with J gene TRBJ2-3; 8 nucleotides match TRBD2. Germline-derived CDR1 and CDR2 are GTSNPN and SVGIG (reference sequence). Trimming cost V 6 bases and J 5 bases; bases outside gene matches: 10. The CDR3 spans 14 residues. The CDR3 loop is CACGSGGGRDTQYF. In nucleotides, the CDR3 is TGTGCCTGCGGATCCGGGGGGGGCAGAGATACGCAGTATTTT.

This clone turned up a few times. V usage is TRBV15 and J usage is TRBJ2-1; D may be TRBD2 (6 bases). This CDR3 is 13 amino acids long. Germline V lookup: CDR1 LNHNV, CDR2 YYDKDF (reference sequence). Between the trimmed V and J ends, which lost 7 bases and 8 bases, there was a span of 15 bases. The CDR3 here is CATNPGDVDEQFF. CDR3 coding DNA: TGTGCCACCAACCCGGGGGACGTCGATGAGCAGTTCTTC.

This clone occurred a few times. V usage is TRBV4-1 and J usage is TRBJ2-5, with D unresolved. The CDR3 loop spans 12 amino acids. Looked up from germline, CDR1 is MGHRA and CDR2 is YSYEKL. V shed 0 bases and J shed 6 bases, with 5 bases lying between them. CDR3 in DNA: TGCGCCAGCAGCCAAGAGGCTCAGACCCAGTACTTC. Amino acids: CASSQEAQTQYF.

This clone was seen only a few times. The chain is built from TRBV29-1 and TRBJ2-1; D is possibly TRBD1 (5 bases). This CDR3 contains 13 residues. CDR1 and CDR2 from the germline V gene are SQVTM and ANQGSEA. Between the trimmed V and J ends, which lost 5 bases and 3 bases, there was a span of 11 bases. In nucleotides, the CDR3 is TGCAGCGTTAGGGCAGGGATCTACAATGAGCAGTTCTTC. The encoded protein is CSVRAGIYNEQFF.

This clone was counted between two and nine times. The chain employs TRBV5-1 and TRBJ1-4, with a possible D match to TRBD1 (6 bases). Trimming stripped 5 bases from V and 8 bases from J, with 16 bases between. The CDR3 has 14 amino acids. Germline loops: CDR1 SGHRS, CDR2 YFSETQ. In nucleotides, the CDR3 is TGCGCCAGCAGAGATGACAGGACGGACGAAAAACTGTTTTTT. Protein product: CASRDDRTDEKLFF.

This clone was found a few times. This rearrangement joins TRBV12-5 to TRBJ2-6; D may be TRBD2 (5 bases). The germline V gene has CDR1 LGHNT and CDR2 FRNRAP. Trimming removed 3 bases from V and 4 bases from J, with 10 bases in between. The CDR3 has 15 residues. CDR3 protein: CASGLRGDGANVLTF. DNA for the CDR3: TGTGCTAGTGGTTTACGGGGAGACGGGGCCAACGTCCTGACTTTC.

The chain recombines TRBV29-1 with TRBJ1-4, with TRBD1 as a possible D gene (6 bases). V lost 5 bases to trimming and J lost 0 bases, with 13 bases between them. This CDR3 is built from 15 residues. The V gene's germline CDR1 is SQVTM and CDR2 ANQGSEA. The CDR3 region is CSVSHRESTNEKLFF. Here the CDR3 DNA reads TGCAGCGTTTCTCACAGGGAATCAACTAATGAAAAACTGTTTTTT. Full variable domain (outside the CDR3, taken from reference TRBV29-1 and TRBJ1-4): SAVISQKPSRDICQRGTSLTIQCQVDSQVTMMFWYRQQPGQSLTLIATANQGSEATYESGFVIDKFPISRPNLTFSTLTVSNMSPEDSSIYLCSVSHRESTNEKLFFGSGTQLSVL.

This clone has just a few counts. DNA for the CDR3: TGTGCCAGCAGCTCCACCAGGGCCGGCTATGGCTACACCTTC. Translation gives CASSSTRAGYGYTF. The V and J genes are TRBV5-4 and TRBJ1-2, with D possibly TRBD1 on 5 matching bases. This CDR3 is 14 amino acids long. The V end lost 3 bases, the J end lost 4 bases, and 13 bases lay between the germline ends. Germline CDR1 is SGHNT and CDR2 is YYREEE (reference sequence).

This clone was counted only a few times. V is TRBV7-2 and J is TRBJ2-1; 7 positions match TRBD1. Germline CDR1 reads SGHTA; CDR2 reads FQGNSA. V shed 2 bases, J shed 9 bases, and the junction held 13 bases outside the gene matches. This CDR3 region has 16 residues. The CDR3 protein is CASSLRSGGSWAEQFF. CDR3 nucleotide sequence: TGTGCCAGCAGCTTACGGTCAGGGGGATCCTGGGCTGAGCAGTTCTTC.

The CDR3 DNA follows: TGTGCCAGCAGTTACGGGGGGGTCGCAACCGGGGAGCTGTTTTTT. Encoded protein: CASSYGGVATGELFF. This chain joins TRBV6-5 and TRBJ2-2; 7 bases match TRBD2. V was pared by 2 bases and J by 5 bases, with 5 bases of the junction left unmatched. Germline-derived CDR1 and CDR2 are MNHEY and SVGAGI. The CDR3 runs 15 residues.

This clone was detected only a few times. This chain connects TRBV2 to TRBJ2-1; D gene unclear. Germline V gene data show CDR1 as SNHLY and CDR2 as FYNNEI. Trimming stripped 2 bases from V and 7 bases from J, with 9 bases between. The CDR3 totals 13 residues. Here the CDR3 reads CASSEIGSNEQFF. For the CDR3, the DNA is TGTGCCAGCAGTGAAATTGGTAGTAATGAGCAGTTCTTC.

This clone was seen only a few times. The rearrangement links TRBV6-5 to TRBJ2-3; the match to TRBD2 covers 10 bases. The V and J ends lost 0 bases and 6 bases, in that order; junction bases with no gene match: 6. The CDR3 runs 16 residues. Germline V CDR1 and CDR2: MNHEY, SVGAGI. The CDR3: CASSYSSGGARDTQYF. The CDR3, as DNA: TGTGCCAGCAGTTACTCCAGCGGGGGGGCCAGGGATACGCAGTATTTT.

The rearrangement joins TRBV4-2 to TRBJ2-5, with 8 bases lining up with TRBD2. CDR3 length: 17 amino acids. V lost 2 bases and J lost 2; bases outside the gene matches: 10. Germline assignment: CDR1 LGHNA and CDR2 YNFKEQ. CDR3 amino acids: CASSQSMLAGGQETQYF. The CDR3 nucleotides read TGTGCCAGCAGCCAATCCATGCTGGCGGGGGGTCAAGAGACCCAGTACTTC.